Sequencing of this T cell receptor beta chain was carried out in a study of neurological immune-mediated disorders. Noted time point: technical triplicate 2. MiXCR was run by TCRdb on the 5' RACE reads, yielding one entry per CDR3 protein. The sample yields under 65,000 distinct CDR3 sequences, less than 25% seen once. The V gene lost 6 bases and the J gene lost 4 bases, with 9 bases spanning the gap. CDR1 is MNHEY, CDR2 SVGAGI, per germline. This CDR3 is built from 12 residues. The gene calls are TRBV6-5 and TRBJ2-5; unclear D gene. Sequenced: PBMCs. The receptor was isolated from a man aged 60 to 75 with HTLV-1-associated myelopathy (HAM/TSP). The CDR3 loop is CASSKERETQYF. The DNA of the CDR3 is TGTGCCAGCAGCAAGGAAAGAGAGACCCAGTACTTC.